This entry lists 31 T cell receptor beta chains sequenced from one sample in a study of OX40 agonist ivuxolimab in advanced cancers. The method was immunoSEQ multiplex PCR; TCRdb's version includes in-frame clones alone and lacks a portion of them. The sample shows 15,000 to 20,000 clones, approximately 80% of them seen only once. The starting material was CD4+ or CD8+ T cells sorted from blood, obtained in a trial of the OX40 agonist ivuxolimab. All receptors derive from an adult with an advanced solid tumor such as melanoma, head and neck, liver or kidney cancer.

The chain couples TRBV5-1 to TRBJ1-1; a possible D gene is TRBD1 (6 bases). Germline CDR1 and CDR2: SGHRS and YFSETQ. The CDR3 contains 13 residues. Trimming stripped 0 bases from V and 10 bases from J, with 13 bases between. DNA for the CDR3: TGCGCCAGCAGCTTGGACAGGGCATTTTCAGCTTTCTTT. As protein: CASSLDRAFSAFF.

V gene TRBV27 combines with J gene TRBJ1-5, with 9 bases lining up with TRBD1. J lost 3 bases, V lost 5 bases, and 5 bases had no gene match. CDR3 length: 15 residues. CDR1 is MNHEY and CDR2 is SMNVEV in the germline V gene (reference sequence). The CDR3 sequence is CASSPGTGSNQPQHF. In DNA form, the CDR3 reads TGTGCCAGCAGTCCAGGGACAGGGTCCAATCAGCCCCAGCATTTT.

On this clone: Other DNA sequences in the same sample also yield this CDR3. This sequence joins TRBV27 and TRBJ2-7, with 8 bases aligning to TRBD1. This CDR3 is 15 amino acids long. The V gene end was trimmed by 3 bases and the J gene end by 5 bases; junction bases not matched to a gene: 9. Germline CDR1 reads MNHEY; CDR2 reads SMNVEV (reference sequence). CDR3 amino acids: CASSLPGTGIHEQYF. CDR3 in DNA: TGTGCCAGCAGTTTGCCCGGGACAGGTATCCACGAGCAGTACTTC.

The chain recombines TRBV6-5 with TRBJ1-1, with TRBD1 matching 7 bases. The germline V gene has CDR1 MNHEY and CDR2 SVGAGI. J lost 1 base, V lost 6 bases, and 5 bases had no gene match. This CDR3 is built from 14 residues. The CDR3 is CASSGRQGNTEAFF. Here the CDR3 DNA reads TGTGCCAGCAGCGGACGACAGGGGAACACTGAAGCTTTCTTT.

The J gene is TRBJ2-6, the V gene TRBV7-9, with D perhaps matching TRBD2 (6 bases). V was trimmed by 3 bases and J by 1 base, leaving 7 bases between them. The CDR3 loop spans 15 amino acids. Germline V gives CDR1 SEHNR, CDR2 FQNEAQ (reference sequence). DNA for the CDR3: TGTGCCAGCAGCTTTGGGGGGTCTGGGGCCAACGTCCTGACTTTC. It specifies CASSFGGSGANVLTF.

The rearrangement joins TRBV7-2 to TRBJ2-3; TRBD2 might be the D (6 bases). The V gene lost 5 bases and the J gene lost 9 bases, with 12 bases spanning the gap. The CDR3 runs 12 residues. Germline CDR1 SGHTA, CDR2 FQGNSA. The CDR3 region is CASSLDRGTQYF. In DNA form, the CDR3 reads TGTGCCAGCAGCCTGGACCGGGGGACGCAGTATTTT.

The gene calls are TRBV7-9 and TRBJ2-7; D call uncertain. Trimming cost V 3 bases and J 4 bases, with 4 bases left between them. Looked up from germline, CDR1 is SEHNR and CDR2 is FQNEAQ (reference sequence). This CDR3 is built from 11 residues. The CDR3 region has the DNA TGTGCCAGCAGCTTTAGGTACGAGCAGTACTTC. This encodes CASSFRYEQYF. The variable domain in full, with the rest retrieved from reference TRBV7-9 and TRBJ2-7, is DTGVSQNPRHKITKRGQNVTFRCDPISEHNRLYWYRQTLGQGPEFLTYFQNEAQLEKSRLLSDRFSAERPKGSFSTLEIQRTEQGDSAMYLCASSFRYEQYFGPGTRLTVT.

This rearrangement joins TRBV14 to TRBJ2-4, with D maybe TRBD2 (5 bases). V was pared by 4 bases and J by 7 bases, with 8 bases between. The CDR3 totals 12 residues. CDR1 and CDR2 from the germline V gene are SGHDN and FVKESK. This CDR3 reads CASSPRGNIQYF. CDR3 bases: TGTGCCAGCAGCCCCCGAGGGAACATTCAGTACTTC.

This chain connects TRBV6-5 to TRBJ1-3; D is unclear. V lost 2 bases to trimming and J lost 7 bases, with 12 bases between them. From germline, CDR1 is MNHEY and CDR2 SVGAGI. This CDR3 has 14 residues. CDR3 region: CASSYESASNTIYF. The CDR3 coding sequence is TGTGCCAGCAGTTACGAGTCAGCTTCCAACACCATATATTTT.

CDR3 loop: CASSLTSNGYTF. CDR3 DNA sequence: TGCGCCAGCAGCTTGACTTCAAATGGCTACACCTTC. The V call is TRBV5-1, the J call TRBJ1-2; D remains unclear. The ends were cut back, 1 base at V and 6 bases at J, with 7 bases in the middle. Germline V lookup: CDR1 SGHRS, CDR2 YFSETQ. This CDR3 region has 12 residues.

This clone was detected only a few times. The V and J genes are TRBV7-2 and TRBJ1-2; D ambiguous. Germline V gene sequence: CDR1 SGHTA, CDR2 FQGNSA. The V end lost 4 bases, the J end lost 2 bases, and 8 bases lay between the germline ends. CDR3 size: 13 residues. In nucleotides, the CDR3 is TGTGCCAGCAGCTCCCAACTAAACTATGGCTACACCTTC. Protein product: CASSSQLNYGYTF.

In its sample, this clone was seen once. The V and J genes are TRBV6-1 and TRBJ1-2; possibly TRBD1 for D (5 bases). This CDR3 spans 13 amino acids. Between the trimmed V and J ends, which lost 0 bases and 8 bases, there was a span of 10 bases. CDR1 MNHNS and CDR2 SASEGT come from the germline V gene. CDR3 nucleotides: TGTGCCAGCAGTGAAGCGGTCACAGGCGGCTACACCTTC. This encodes CASSEAVTGGYTF.

Only a few counts were recorded for this clone. This chain links TRBV4-3 with TRBJ1-1; no firm D call. The germline V and J ends were trimmed by 0 bases and 0 bases, with 14 bases remaining between them. This CDR3 region has 17 residues. Germline CDR1 LGHNA, CDR2 YSLEER. The CDR3 nucleotides read TGCGCCAGCAGCCAAGAGATAATGATCACAGTGAACACTGAAGCTTTCTTT. Translated, it gives CASSQEIMITVNTEAFF.

This chain uses TRBV6-1 with TRBJ2-7; tentatively, D is TRBD1 (5 bases). The CDR3 is 15 residues long. Germline CDR1 MNHNS, CDR2 SASEGT. V gave up 0 bases and J gave up 0 bases, with 9 bases separating them. The DNA for the CDR3 is TGTGCCAGCAGTGAAGCAGGGGATCGCTCCTACGAGCAGTACTTC. Translating gives CASSEAGDRSYEQYF.

CDR3 residues: CASSSGTTPNEQFF. The CDR3 bases are TGCGCCAGCAGTTCCGGGACTACTCCTAATGAGCAGTTCTTC. The chain joins TRBV5-1 to TRBJ2-1, with 7 bases aligning to TRBD2. The CDR3 length is 14 residues. Per germline, CDR1 SGHRS and CDR2 YFSETQ. V lost 5 bases to trimming and J lost 7 bases; unmatched junction nucleotides: 9. Full variable domain (outside the CDR3, taken from reference TRBV5-1 and TRBJ2-1): KAGVTQTPRYLIKTRGQQVTLSCSPISGHRSVSWYQQTPGQGLQFLFEYFSETQRNKGNFPGRFSGRQFSNSRSEMNVSTLELGDSALYLCASSSGTTPNEQFFGPGTRLTVL.

V and J are TRBV19 and TRBJ2-4; possibly TRBD1 for D (5 bases). This CDR3 spans 11 amino acids. Germline values: CDR1 LNHDA, CDR2 SQIVND (reference sequence). V shed 2 bases and J shed 11 bases, with 7 bases lying between them. The CDR3 DNA reads as TGTGCCAGTAGTATAAGGGGCCTTCAGTACTTC. This sequence encodes CASSIRGLQYF.

The V call is TRBV27, the J call TRBJ1-1; TRBD1 agrees at 7 bases. The CDR3 is 15 residues long. CDR1 is MNHEY, CDR2 SMNVEV, per germline (reference sequence). V lost 6 bases to trimming and J lost 4 bases; unmatched junction nucleotides: 11. CDR3 amino acids: CASRDHRGSGTEAFF. The CDR3 DNA reads as TGTGCCAGCAGGGACCACAGGGGCTCGGGCACTGAAGCTTTCTTT.

This sequence joins TRBV6-1 and TRBJ2-3; 9 bases align to TRBD1. The CDR3 is 15 residues long. The germline V gene encodes CDR1 MNHNS and CDR2 SASEGT. The ends lost 4 bases at V and 4 bases at J; junction bases unmatched: 6. DNA of the CDR3: TGTGCCAGCAGTGTAGGGGACAGGGAGGCAGATACGCAGTATTTT. It translates to CASSVGDREADTQYF.

This clone was observed a handful of times. This chain links TRBV4-3 with TRBJ2-2, with 10 bases fitting TRBD2. This CDR3 comprises 17 residues. The V gene end was trimmed by 0 bases and the J gene end by 1 base; junction bases not matched to a gene: 2. The germline V gene has CDR1 LGHNA and CDR2 YSLEER. The CDR3 DNA follows: TGCGCCAGCAGCCAAGAGCAGCGGGGGGGGAACACCGGGGAGCTGTTTTTT. Residues: CASSQEQRGGNTGELFF.

This clone was observed a few times. The chain combines TRBV30 with TRBJ1-5, with 7 nucleotides matching TRBD1. This CDR3 is 13 amino acids long. From germline, CDR1 is GTSNPN and CDR2 SVGIG (reference sequence). The V segment lost 4 bases and the J segment 2 bases; nucleotides outside the gene matches: 2. CDR3 nucleotide sequence: TGTGCCTGGAAAGGACAGGGCAATCAGCCCCAGCATTTT. This sequence encodes CAWKGQGNQPQHF.

This chain connects TRBV5-1 to TRBJ2-4; D possibly corresponds to TRBD2 (5 bases). This CDR3 has 14 residues. Per the germline V gene, CDR1 is SGHRS and CDR2 is YFSETQ. V dropped 0 bases and J dropped 8 bases, with 12 bases sitting between them. CDR3 loop: CASSLGGVRDIQYF. The CDR3 nucleotides read TGCGCCAGCAGCTTGGGGGGAGTGAGGGACATTCAGTACTTC. Together with reference TRBV5-1 and TRBJ2-4, the CDR3 gives the full variable domain: KAGVTQTPRYLIKTRGQQVTLSCSPISGHRSVSWYQQTPGQGLQFLFEYFSETQRNKGNFPGRFSGRQFSNSRSEMNVSTLELGDSALYLCASSLGGVRDIQYFGAGTRLSVL.

This rearrangement joins TRBV27 to TRBJ2-2, with D possibly TRBD2 on 5 matching bases. The CDR3 extends over 18 amino acids. Per the germline V gene, CDR1 is MNHEY and CDR2 is SMNVEV (reference sequence). Deletions cut 7 bases from V and 3 bases from J, with 24 bases between. The DNA for the CDR3 is TGTGCCAGCAAGACTTTTCTGCTTACAAGGCGGGACACCGGGGAGCTGTTTTTT. Translated, it gives CASKTFLLTRRDTGELFF.

The rearrangement joins TRBV2 to TRBJ1-2; D is perhaps TRBD1 (5 bases). The CDR3 totals 14 residues. Germline lookup yields CDR1 SNHLY and CDR2 FYNNEI. Trimming removed 4 bases from V and 5 bases from J, with 14 bases in between. The CDR3 DNA is TGTGCCAGCAGTGGAGGGCAGGGAGGGTATGGCTACACCTTC. Translating gives CASSGGQGGYGYTF.

This chain links TRBV5-1 with TRBJ2-7; 11 bases align to TRBD2. CDR1 and CDR2 (germline): SGHRS, YFSETQ. The junction had 6 bases not matched to a gene; V was cut back by 0 bases and J by 4 bases. This CDR3 is 16 amino acids long. The CDR3 nucleotides read TGCGCCAGCAGCTTGGACGGGACTAGCGGATTTTACGAGCAGTACTTC. Its protein product is CASSLDGTSGFYEQYF.

The chain combines TRBV6-1 with TRBJ2-7; 9 bases map to TRBD1. The V and J ends lost 7 bases and 6 bases, in that order; junction bases with no gene match: 4. Germline CDR1 and CDR2: MNHNS and SASEGT. The CDR3 spans 12 residues. CDR3 in DNA: TGTGCCAGCAAAGGGACAGGGAGCGAGCAGTACTTC. Translation: CASKGTGSEQYF.

The V gene is TRBV15, the J gene TRBJ1-3; no definite D call. Trimming shortened V by 3 bases and J by 0 bases, and 9 bases separated the two germline ends. In germline, CDR1 is LNHNV, CDR2 YYDKDF (reference sequence). CDR3 length: 15 amino acids. The CDR3 reads CATSRDLLSGNTIYF. In DNA form, the CDR3 reads TGTGCCACCAGCAGGGACCTTCTCTCTGGAAACACCATATATTTT.

V usage is TRBV18 and J usage is TRBJ2-5; TRBD2 matches 13 bases. J was trimmed by 5 bases and V by 3 bases; bases with no gene match: 6. CDR3 length equals 16 residues. Germline values: CDR1 KGHSH, CDR2 LQKENI. This CDR3 reads CASSPIGTSGAETQYF. The CDR3 DNA sequence: TGTGCCAGCTCACCGATTGGGACTAGCGGGGCGGAGACCCAGTACTTC.

This clone was seen a handful of times. The chain couples TRBV6-5 to TRBJ1-2, with D possibly TRBD1 on 5 matching bases. The ends were cut back, 5 bases at V and 6 bases at J, with 13 bases in the middle. Per the germline V gene, CDR1 is MNHEY and CDR2 is SVGAGI. This CDR3 region has 13 residues. The CDR3 nucleotides are TGTGCCAGCAGTCCGACAGTCTCGGATGGCTACACCTTC. It specifies CASSPTVSDGYTF.

V usage is TRBV18 and J usage is TRBJ1-1; no clear D gene. The V end was cut by 6 bases, the J end by 5 bases, with 16 bases between. The CDR3 has 14 residues. Germline-derived CDR1 and CDR2 are KGHSH and LQKENI. CDR3 bases: TGTGCCAGCTCCACTAGGCAAGCTTTTACTGAAGCTTTCTTT. Translated, it gives CASSTRQAFTEAFF. The variable domain in full, completed from reference TRBV18 and TRBJ1-1, reads NAGVMQNPRHLVRRRGQEARLRCSPMKGHSHVYWYRQLPEEGLKFMVYLQKENIIDESGMPKERFSAEFPKEGPSILRIQQVVRGDSAAYFCASSTRQAFTEAFFGQGTRLTVV.

The chain employs TRBV4-3 and TRBJ1-1; D is perhaps TRBD1 (5 bases). The CDR3 has 15 residues. The V end was cut by 4 bases, the J end by 0 bases, with 12 bases between. The germline CDR1 and CDR2 sequences are LGHNA and YSLEER. The CDR3 coding sequence is TGCGCCAGCAGCCCGGACCCAGGGATGAACACTGAAGCTTTCTTT. This sequence encodes CASSPDPGMNTEAFF.

This clone has only a few counts. The CDR3 spells CASSSTGATLNTEAFF. The CDR3 nucleotides read TGTGCCAGCAGCTCGACAGGGGCTACTTTGAACACTGAAGCTTTCTTT. This chain links TRBV5-6 with TRBJ1-1; 8 bases are shared with TRBD1. From germline, CDR1 is SGHDT and CDR2 YYEEEE. J lost 0 bases, V lost 3 bases, and 7 bases had no gene match. This CDR3 has 16 amino acids.